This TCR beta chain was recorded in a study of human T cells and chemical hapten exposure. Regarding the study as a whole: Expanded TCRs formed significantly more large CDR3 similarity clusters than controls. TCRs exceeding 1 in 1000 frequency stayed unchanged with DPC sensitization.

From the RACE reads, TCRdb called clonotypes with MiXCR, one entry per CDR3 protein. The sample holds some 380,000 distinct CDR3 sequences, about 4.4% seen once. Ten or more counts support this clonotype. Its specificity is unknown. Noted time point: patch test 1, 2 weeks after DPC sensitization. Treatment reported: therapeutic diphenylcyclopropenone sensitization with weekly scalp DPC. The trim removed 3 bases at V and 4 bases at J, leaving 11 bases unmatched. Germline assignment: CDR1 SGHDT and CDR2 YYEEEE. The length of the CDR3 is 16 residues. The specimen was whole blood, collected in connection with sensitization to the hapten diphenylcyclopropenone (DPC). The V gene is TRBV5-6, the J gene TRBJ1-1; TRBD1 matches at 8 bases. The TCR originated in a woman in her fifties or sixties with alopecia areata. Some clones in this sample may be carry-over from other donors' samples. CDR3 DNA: TGTGCCAGCAGCTCTCCGCTCAGGGGGCGCGTCACTGAAGCTTTCTTT. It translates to CASSSPLRGRVTEAFF.